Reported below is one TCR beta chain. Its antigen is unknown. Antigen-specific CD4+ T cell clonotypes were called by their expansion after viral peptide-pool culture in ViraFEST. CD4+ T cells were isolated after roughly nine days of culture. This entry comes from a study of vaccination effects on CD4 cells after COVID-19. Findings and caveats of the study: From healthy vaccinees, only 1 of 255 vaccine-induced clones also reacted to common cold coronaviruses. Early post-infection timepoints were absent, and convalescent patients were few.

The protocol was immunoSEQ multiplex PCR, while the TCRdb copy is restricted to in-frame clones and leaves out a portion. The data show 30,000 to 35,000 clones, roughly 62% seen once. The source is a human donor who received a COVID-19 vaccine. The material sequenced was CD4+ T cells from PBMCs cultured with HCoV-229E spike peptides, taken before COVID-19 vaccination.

In nucleotides, the CDR3 is TGTGCCAGCAGCCGGGAAGGAGGCAATCAGCCCCAGCATTTT. Protein product: CASSREGGNQPQHF. The gene calls are TRBV6-5 and TRBJ1-5; D is undetermined. V lost 6 bases, J lost 2 bases, and 11 bases lay in between. CDR3 size: 14 residues. CDR1 is MNHEY, CDR2 SVGAGI, per germline.